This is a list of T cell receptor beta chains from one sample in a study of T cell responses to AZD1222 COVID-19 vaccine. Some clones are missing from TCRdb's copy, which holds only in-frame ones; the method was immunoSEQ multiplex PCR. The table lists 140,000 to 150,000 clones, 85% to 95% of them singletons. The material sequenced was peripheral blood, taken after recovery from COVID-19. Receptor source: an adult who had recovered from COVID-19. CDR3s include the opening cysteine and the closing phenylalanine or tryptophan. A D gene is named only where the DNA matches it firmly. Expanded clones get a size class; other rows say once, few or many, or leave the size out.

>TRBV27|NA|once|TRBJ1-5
TGTGCCAGTCTGTGGGAGGGACAAAAATATAGCAATCAGCCCCAGCATTTT
CASLWEGQKYSNQPQHF
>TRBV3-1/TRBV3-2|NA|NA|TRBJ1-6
TGTGCCAGCAGCCAATCCGACAACCCGGCGAATTCACCCCTCCACTTT
CASSQSDNPANSPLHF
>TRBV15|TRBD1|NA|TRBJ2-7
TGTGCCACCAGCAGAGAGTGGACAGGGCGGAACTCCTACGAGCAGTACTTC
CATSREWTGRNSYEQYF
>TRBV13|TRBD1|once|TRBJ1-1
TGTGCCAGCAGCTTGACAGGGGCGAACACTGAAGCTTTCTTT
CASSLTGANTEAFF
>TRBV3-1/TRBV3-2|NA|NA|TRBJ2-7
TGTGCCAGCAGCCAAGAATTGCTGTACTTC
CASSQELLYF
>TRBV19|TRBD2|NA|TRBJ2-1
TGTGCCAGTAGTGCAGGACTAGCGGGAGGCCAGGGTGAGCAGTTCTTC
CASSAGLAGGQGEQFF
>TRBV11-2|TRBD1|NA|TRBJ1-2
TGTGCCAGCAGCTTAGATTCCTGGCAGGGGGACTATGGCTACACCTTC
CASSLDSWQGDYGYTF
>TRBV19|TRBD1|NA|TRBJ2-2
TGTGCCAGTAGTAGCCACTGGACAGGGTCGAGACTACGGGAGCTGTTTTTT
CASSSHWTGSRLRELFF
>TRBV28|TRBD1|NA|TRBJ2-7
TGTGCCAGCAGTTCCCACCCCCGGACAGGTAGCTCCTACGAGCAGTACTTC
CASSSHPRTGSSYEQYF
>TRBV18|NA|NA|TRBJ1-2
TGTGCCAGCTCACGTCAGGACAGTGGCTACACCTTC
CASSRQDSGYTF
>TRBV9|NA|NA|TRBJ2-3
TGTGCCAGCAGCGTAGATCTGACAGATACGCAGTATTTT
CASSVDLTDTQYF
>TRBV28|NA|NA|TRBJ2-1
TGTGCCAGCAAAGGAGGCCCATCCTACAATGAGCAGTTCTTC
CASKGGPSYNEQFF
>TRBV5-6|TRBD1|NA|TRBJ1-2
TGTGCCAGCAGCCAGGGACAGGCTAACTATGGCTACACCTTC
CASSQGQANYGYTF
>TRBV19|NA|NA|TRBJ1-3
TGTGCCAGTAGTATGGTCAGCTCTGGAAACACCATATATTTT
CASSMVSSGNTIYF
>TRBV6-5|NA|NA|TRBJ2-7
TGTGCCAGCAACAATGTGGGGGGCCGTACCGAGCAGTACTTC
CASNNVGGRTEQYF
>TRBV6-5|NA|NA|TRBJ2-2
TGTGCCAGCACAGGAGACACCGGGGAGCTGTTTTTT
CASTGDTGELFF
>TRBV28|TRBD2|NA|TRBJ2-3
TGTGCCAGCAGCCCTAGCGGGAGGGCCATTGATACGCAGTATTTT
CASSPSGRAIDTQYF